This TCR beta chain was recorded in a study of blood T cells in healthy people across ages. A second PCR, run for roughly 7 to 12 cycles, used a sample-barcoded 5' primer plus a J-beta primer mix. TCRdb re-called the 5' RACE reads with MiXCR, one entry per CDR3 protein. Of roughly 1,300,000 distinct CDR3 sequences listed, approximately 63% are singletons. The receptor's source is a man younger than 30 in good health. The sequenced material came from blood.

CDR3 residues: CASSQDPAGGTDTQYF. In DNA, the CDR3 is TGCGCCAGCAGCCAAGATCCAGCGGGGGGTACAGATACGCAGTATTTT. The chain is built from TRBV4-3 and TRBJ2-3; 9 bases are a match to TRBD2. The CDR3 has 16 residues. J was trimmed by 3 bases and V by 0 bases; bases with no gene match: 4. Germline CDR1 reads LGHNA; CDR2 reads YSLEER.